What follows are 19 T cell receptor beta chains derived from one specimen sequenced in a study of CD8+ T cells in alopecia areata. Regarding treatment: oral pan-JAK inhibitor, 5-10 mg twice daily. Extracted from the samples, RNA was reverse transcribed into cDNA to serve as the sequencing template. The protocol was immunoSEQ multiplex PCR, while the TCRdb copy is restricted to in-frame clones and leaves out a portion. The data hold more than 85,000 clones, with roughly 64% observed a single time. The specimen was CD8+ T cells sorted from blood, collected at week 4, from a patient treated with tofacitinib. Receptor source: a human donor with alopecia areata.

This clone was found once. The gene calls are TRBV19 and TRBJ1-1, with no clear D. The germline V and J ends were trimmed by 1 base and 1 base, with 4 bases remaining between them. This CDR3 region has 13 residues. Germline CDR1 is LNHDA and CDR2 is SQIVND (reference sequence). Written as DNA, the CDR3 is TGTGCCAGTAGTATAGTAGAGAACACTGAAGCTTTCTTT. This sequence encodes CASSIVENTEAFF.

The rearrangement uses TRBV7-9 and TRBJ2-1; D is uncertain. The V end lost 6 bases, the J end lost 4 bases, and 13 bases lay between the germline ends. The CDR3 totals 14 residues. Germline V lookup: CDR1 SEHNR, CDR2 FQNEAQ (reference sequence). This CDR3 reads CASSPPPVYNEQFF. CDR3 coding DNA: TGTGCCAGCAGTCCCCCCCCCGTTTACAATGAGCAGTTCTTC.

V is TRBV5-6 and J is TRBJ1-1; D not certain. The CDR3 has 14 residues. Trimming removed 0 bases from V and 6 bases from J, with 12 bases in between. Germline loops: CDR1 SGHDT, CDR2 YYEEEE. The CDR3 DNA follows: TGTGCCAGCAGCTTGGTTGGAAATTTTCCTGAAGCTTTCTTT. This encodes CASSLVGNFPEAFF.

V usage is TRBV9 and J usage is TRBJ2-7; D perhaps matches TRBD2 (5 bases). Germline CDR1 reads SGDLS; CDR2 reads YYNGEE. V was clipped by 2 bases and J by 6 bases, with 12 bases between them. The CDR3 runs 13 residues. The CDR3 is CASSVDRGTEQYF. As DNA, the CDR3 is TGTGCCAGCAGCGTCGACCGGGGTACCGAGCAGTACTTC. Full variable domain (missing parts from reference TRBV9 and TRBJ2-7): DSGVTQTPKHLITATGQRVTLRCSPRSGDLSVYWYQQSLDQGLQFLIQYYNGEERAKGNILERFSAQQFPDLHSELNLSSLELGDSALYFCASSVDRGTEQYFGPGTRLTVT.

This clone was counted only a few times. Other DNA sequences in this sample translate to the same CDR3. The gene calls are TRBV9 and TRBJ2-1; D ambiguous. There are 14 residues in the CDR3. Germline CDR1 reads SGDLS; CDR2 reads YYNGEE. V lost 0 bases and J 4 bases, leaving 8 bases between the germline ends. The CDR3 region is CASSVVADYNEQFF. The CDR3 DNA follows: TGTGCCAGCAGCGTAGTAGCCGATTACAATGAGCAGTTCTTC.

In this sample, this clone turned up a few times. V usage is TRBV4-3 and J usage is TRBJ2-7, with D hard to call. The CDR3 extends over 13 amino acids. Germline V CDR1 and CDR2: LGHNA, YSLEER. V lost 4 bases and J 5 bases, leaving 12 bases between the germline ends. The CDR3: CASSPQSRDEQYF. CDR3 in DNA: TGCGCCAGCAGCCCCCAGTCGCGAGACGAGCAGTACTTC.

This clone was counted a few times. This rearrangement joins TRBV29-1 to TRBJ1-2, with D possibly being TRBD1 (6 bases). Looked up from germline, CDR1 is SQVTM and CDR2 is ANQGSEA. V was trimmed by 5 bases and J by 4 bases, leaving 14 bases between them. The length of the CDR3 is 13 residues. The CDR3 here is CSVINRESYGYTF. In DNA, the CDR3 is TGCAGCGTTATCAACAGGGAAAGCTATGGCTACACCTTC. Looking up the rest from reference TRBV29-1 and TRBJ1-2 gives the full variable domain: SAVISQKPSRDICQRGTSLTIQCQVDSQVTMMFWYRQQPGQSLTLIATANQGSEATYESGFVIDKFPISRPNLTFSTLTVSNMSPEDSSIYLCSVINRESYGYTFGSGTRLTVV.

The gene calls are TRBV6-6 and TRBJ2-7, with TRBD2 matching over 8 bases. The CDR3 is 13 residues long. V trimming: 6 bases; J trimming: 7 bases; junction bases outside the gene matches: 8. Germline V CDR1 and CDR2: MNHNY, SVGAGI (reference sequence). Written as DNA, the CDR3 is TGTGCCAGCAGCGTAGCGGGATTGACGGAGCAGTACTTC. It yields the protein CASSVAGLTEQYF.

The genes are TRBV9 and TRBJ1-1; D unclear. The CDR3 consists of 13 residues. V was shortened by 3 bases and J by 7 bases, with 13 bases between the two germline ends. CDR1 SGDLS and CDR2 YYNGEE come from the germline V gene. The CDR3: CASSDSGADEAFF. In DNA form, the CDR3 reads TGTGCCAGCAGCGATAGCGGAGCAGATGAAGCTTTCTTT.

The rearrangement joins TRBV6-5 to TRBJ2-1; possibly TRBD1 for D (5 bases). Germline CDR1 reads MNHEY; CDR2 reads SVGAGI. This CDR3 has 14 residues. Trimming removed 7 bases at V and 6 bases at J, with 16 bases between. The CDR3 DNA sequence: TGTGCCAGCACCCAGGGTGGGCTCCTCAATGAGCAGTTCTTC. This gives the protein CASTQGGLLNEQFF.

The chain uses TRBV25-1 and TRBJ2-7; 8 bases map to TRBD1. V shed 0 bases and J 6 bases; nucleotides not matched to a gene: 7. The CDR3 length is 15 residues. Germline-derived CDR1 and CDR2 are MGHDK and SYGVNS. As DNA, the CDR3 is TGTGCCAGCAGTGAATATGAACAGGGGGAAGGCGAGCAGTACTTC. Protein product: CASSEYEQGEGEQYF.

This sequence joins TRBV27 and TRBJ1-2, with TRBD1 identical over 11 bases. This CDR3 contains 16 residues. With 4 bases clipped from V and 4 bases from J, the junction kept 8 bases outside the gene matches. Germline values: CDR1 MNHEY, CDR2 SMNVEV (reference sequence). The CDR3 sequence: CASSSGTGGRGYGYTF. In DNA, the CDR3 is TGTGCCAGCAGTTCCGGGACAGGGGGTAGGGGCTATGGCTACACCTTC.

The rearrangement uses TRBV27 and TRBJ2-7; 7 bases match TRBD2. The CDR3 covers 13 residues. Germline trimming cut 3 bases from V and 3 bases from J; bases unmatched to any gene: 2. Germline lookup yields CDR1 MNHEY and CDR2 SMNVEV (reference sequence). The CDR3 region has the DNA TGTGCCAGCAGTTTGGGAGGGTTCTACGAGCAGTACTTC. Encoded protein: CASSLGGFYEQYF.

This clone was seen only a few times. This chain uses TRBV29-1 with TRBJ1-2, with TRBD1 as a possible D gene (5 bases). Germline values: CDR1 SQVTM, CDR2 ANQGSEA. V lost 3 bases and J 8 bases, leaving 10 bases between the germline ends. This CDR3 has 11 residues. CDR3 protein: CSVEGVTGYTF. In nucleotides, the CDR3 is TGCAGCGTTGAGGGGGTTACGGGCTACACCTTC.

The chain has TRBV5-1 and TRBJ2-2; D is unclear. This CDR3 is built from 13 residues. Germline CDR1 reads SGHRS; CDR2 reads YFSETQ. V gave up 9 bases and J gave up 3 bases, with 12 bases separating them. The CDR3 region has the DNA TGCGCCATCCGGGCTCCGGACACCGGGGAGCTGTTTTTT. This codes for CAIRAPDTGELFF.

The chain is built from TRBV9 and TRBJ2-6; D is perhaps TRBD2 (7 bases). Germline CDR1 SGDLS, CDR2 YYNGEE. The CDR3 loop spans 17 amino acids. V dropped 4 bases and J dropped 4 bases, with 18 bases sitting between them. The CDR3 protein is CASSPTGRVSGANVLTF. The DNA of the CDR3 is TGTGCCAGCAGCCCAACAGGGAGGGTCTCGGGGGCCAACGTCCTGACTTTC. Using reference TRBV9 and TRBJ2-6 for the parts outside the CDR3, the full variable domain is DSGVTQTPKHLITATGQRVTLRCSPRSGDLSVYWYQQSLDQGLQFLIQYYNGEERAKGNILERFSAQQFPDLHSELNLSSLELGDSALYFCASSPTGRVSGANVLTFGAGSRLTVL.

The chain couples TRBV7-9 to TRBJ1-2; 7 nucleotides agree with TRBD1. The CDR3 contains 13 residues. From germline, CDR1 is SEHNR and CDR2 FQNEAQ (reference sequence). Losses at the gene ends were 1 base for V and 8 bases for J; bases not matched to a gene: 4. The CDR3 reads CASSLGGGDGYTF. The DNA of the CDR3 is TGTGCCAGCAGCTTAGGAGGGGGCGACGGCTACACCTTC.

In its sample, this clone was seen many times. The rearrangement links TRBV27 to TRBJ1-5; TRBD1 matches at 7 bases. Germline V lookup: CDR1 MNHEY, CDR2 SMNVEV (reference sequence). CDR3 length equals 15 residues. The V gene end was trimmed by 6 bases and the J gene end by 1 base; junction bases not matched to a gene: 6. The CDR3 sequence: CASSLDRTSNQPQHF. For the CDR3, the DNA is TGTGCCAGCAGCCTGGACAGGACGAGCAATCAGCCCCAGCATTTT.

The chain recombines TRBV4-3 with TRBJ2-5, with TRBD2 identical over 9 bases. With V trimmed by 0 bases and J by 6 bases, 8 bases remained unmatched. The CDR3 is 16 amino acids. Germline assignment: CDR1 LGHNA and CDR2 YSLEER. DNA for the CDR3: TGCGCCAGCAGCCAAGACCGGGCGGGAGGGGATCAGACCCAGTACTTC. Protein product: CASSQDRAGGDQTQYF.